This T cell receptor (beta chain) was captured by sequencing in a study of blood T cell repertoires in COVID-19. Whole-study context: The cDNA or gDNA used as material had been derived from T cells, B-cell-depleted T cells, or PBMCs.

Sequencing used immunoSEQ multiplex PCR; TCRdb keeps in-frame clones, though not all of them. The sample holds about 74,000 clones, roughly nine tenths seen once. The clonotype originates from a man aged 50-59 years with acute or convalescent COVID-19. Sequenced input: peripheral blood.

The chain's CDR3 is CASSYRQLGTGGYNEQFF. CDR3 nucleotides: TGTGCCAGCAGTTACCGGCAGTTGGGGACAGGGGGCTACAATGAGCAGTTCTTC. This chain joins TRBV6-2 or TRBV6-3 and TRBJ2-1; 11 nucleotides align to TRBD1. J was trimmed by 3 bases and V by 2 bases; bases with no gene match: 9. The CDR3 contains 18 residues. The germline CDR1 and CDR2 sequences are MNHEY and SVGEGT.